This is a list of T cell receptor beta chains from one sample in a study of somatic mutations in cytotoxic T cells in rheumatoid arthritis. The method was immunoSEQ multiplex PCR; TCRdb's version includes in-frame clones alone and lacks a portion of them. Of tens of thousands of clones in the sample, about 80% were seen once. Sequencing was performed on CD8+ T cells sorted from blood. These receptor sequences come from an adult with rheumatoid arthritis. CDR3s include the opening cysteine and the closing phenylalanine or tryptophan. A D gene is named only where the DNA matches it firmly. Clone size is not always given. Where it is, it says once, few, many or a class for expanded clones.

v_gene,d_gene,abundance,j_gene,CDR3aa,CDR3nt
TRBV7-8,TRBD1,NA,TRBJ1-1,CASSFLLTGDEAFF,TGTGCCAGCAGCTTCCTATTGACAGGGGATGAAGCTTTCTTT
TRBV9,NA,NA,TRBJ2-1,CASSPTYNEQFF,TGTGCCAGCAGCCCCACCTACAATGAGCAGTTCTTC
TRBV7-9,TRBD1,NA,TRBJ2-1,CASSLAAGGSYNEQFF,TGTGCCAGCAGCTTAGCGGCAGGGGGCTCCTACAATGAGCAGTTCTTC
TRBV5-6,NA,few,TRBJ1-4,CASSLGTGSVVNEKLFF,TGTGCCAGCAGCCTTGGGACCGGTTCTGTAGTGAATGAAAAACTGTTTTTT
TRBV13,NA,NA,TRBJ2-1,CASSLGDQGNPYNEQFF,TGTGCCAGCAGCTTAGGGGACCAGGGGAACCCCTACAATGAGCAGTTCTTC
TRBV5-6,TRBD1,NA,TRBJ1-4,CASSSTGTGQEKLFF,TGTGCCAGCAGCTCGACCGGGACAGGCCAAGAAAAACTGTTTTTT
TRBV4-1,NA,NA,TRBJ1-2,CASSRANGQLGGYTF,TGCGCCAGCAGCCGGGCGAACGGACAGCTCGGCGGCTACACCTTC
TRBV25-1,TRBD2,NA,TRBJ2-7,CASRHGTMRGEQYF,TGTGCCAGCAGACACGGGACTATGCGAGGCGAGCAGTACTTC
TRBV27,TRBD2,NA,TRBJ2-1,CASSFTGLAIEQFF,TGTGCCAGCAGTTTCACGGGACTAGCCATCGAGCAGTTCTTC
TRBV7-9,TRBD2,NA,TRBJ2-2,CASSPEERGATGELFF,TGTGCCAGCAGCCCCGAAGAGCGGGGGGCGACCGGGGAGCTGTTTTTT
TRBV9,NA,NA,TRBJ1-4,CASSGLRDRTEKLFF,TGTGCCAGCAGCGGATTGAGGGACCGGACCGAAAAACTGTTTTTT
TRBV19,NA,NA,TRBJ1-5,CASSNRRGDQPQHF,TGTGCCAGTAGTAACAGGCGAGGGGATCAGCCCCAGCATTTT
TRBV18,NA,NA,TRBJ2-2,CASSLGPKLGELFF,TGTGCCAGCTCCTTGGGCCCAAAACTCGGGGAGCTGTTTTTT
TRBV28,TRBD2,NA,TRBJ2-7,CASSPPGGSSYEQYF,TGTGCCAGCAGTCCCCCGGGGGGGAGCTCCTACGAGCAGTACTTC
TRBV6-5,NA,NA,TRBJ2-1,CASSYSWDTANEQFF,TGTGCCAGCAGTTACTCGTGGGACACCGCCAATGAGCAGTTCTTC
TRBV5-1,NA,NA,TRBJ2-7,CASSLSGTVYEQYF,TGCGCCAGCAGCTTGTCAGGGACGGTGTACGAGCAGTACTTC
TRBV19,NA,few,TRBJ1-6,CASSWEISYNSPLHF,TGTGCCAGTAGTTGGGAAATCTCCTATAATTCACCCCTCCACTTT
TRBV5-4,TRBD1,NA,TRBJ2-3,CASSLRTGSTDTQYF,TGTGCCAGCAGCTTGAGGACAGGGAGCACAGATACGCAGTATTTT
TRBV2,NA,NA,TRBJ2-5,CASSAEYQETQYF,TGTGCCAGCAGTGCAGAGTACCAAGAGACCCAGTACTTC
TRBV27,NA,NA,TRBJ1-4,CASSVQVGGEKLFF,TGTGCCAGCAGTGTCCAGGTGGGGGGTGAAAAACTGTTTTTT
TRBV5-6,TRBD1,NA,TRBJ2-2,CASSQQGLGELFF,TGTGCCAGCAGCCAACAGGGGTTAGGGGAGCTGTTTTTT
TRBV6-5,NA,once,TRBJ2-7,CASSYSRSGSYEQYF,TGTGCCAGCAGTTACTCGAGAAGCGGCTCCTACGAGCAGTACTTC
TRBV6-1,TRBD1,few,TRBJ2-2,CASSGDRGRGGELFF,TGTGCCAGCAGTGGGGACAGGGGCCGCGGTGGGGAGCTGTTTTTT
TRBV28,NA,NA,TRBJ2-3,CASRTFTDTQYF,TGTGCCAGCCGGACTTTCACAGATACGCAGTATTTT
TRBV7-9,NA,NA,TRBJ2-5,CASSLGGIEETQYF,TGTGCCAGCAGCTTGGGCGGGATCGAGGAGACCCAGTACTTC
TRBV5-4,NA,NA,TRBJ1-4,CASSLGLANEKLFF,TGTGCCAGCAGCTTGGGCCTCGCTAATGAAAAACTGTTTTTT
TRBV27,TRBD2,NA,TRBJ2-1,CASSTDPGLPQFF,TGTGCCAGCAGTACCGATCCGGGACTACCGCAGTTCTTC
TRBV5-6,NA,NA,TRBJ2-3,CASSPAGAAADTQYF,TGTGCCAGCAGCCCGGCAGGGGCCGCGGCAGATACGCAGTATTTT
TRBV2,NA,NA,TRBJ1-2,CASSHGQIRSYGYTF,TGTGCCAGCAGTCACGGACAGATAAGATCGTATGGCTACACCTTC
TRBV4-3,TRBD2,once,TRBJ2-1,CASSQDLAGGYNEQFF,TGCGCCAGCAGCCAAGATCTAGCGGGAGGCTACAATGAGCAGTTCTTC
TRBV15,NA,NA,TRBJ1-4,CATSGRLSNEKLFF,TGTGCCACCAGCGGACGGTTATCTAATGAAAAACTGTTTTTT
TRBV5-1,NA,NA,TRBJ2-3,CASSLAVGSADTQYF,TGCGCCAGCAGCTTGGCCGTGGGAAGCGCAGATACGCAGTATTTT
TRBV7-9,NA,NA,TRBJ1-3,CASSPSVGSGNTIYF,TGTGCCAGCAGCCCCAGTGTAGGCTCTGGAAACACCATATATTTT
TRBV5-6,NA,NA,TRBJ1-1,CASSLGGPEAFF,TGTGCCAGCAGCTTGGGTGGACCTGAAGCTTTCTTT
TRBV7-8,NA,NA,TRBJ2-7,CASSFDWKNEQYF,TGTGCCAGCAGCTTTGACTGGAAAAACGAGCAGTACTTC
TRBV11-2,TRBD1,NA,TRBJ1-3,CASSSTGTVSGF,TGTGCCAGCAGCTCGACAGGGACCGTATCGGGTTTT
TRBV19,NA,NA,TRBJ2-2,CATGGGELFF,TGTGCGACCGGCGGAGGGGAGCTGTTTTTT
TRBV19,NA,NA,TRBJ1-2,CASSIDHRVNYGYTF,TGTGCCAGTAGTATAGATCATAGGGTTAACTATGGCTACACCTTC
TRBV7-8,TRBD2,once,TRBJ2-7,CASSLSGSEYEQYF,TGTGCCAGCAGCTTAAGCGGGAGTGAATACGAGCAGTACTTC
TRBV19,NA,once,TRBJ2-1,CASSWGDSYNEQFF,TGTGCCAGTAGTTGGGGGGATTCCTACAATGAGCAGTTCTTC
TRBV18,NA,NA,TRBJ2-5,CASSPPWGETQYF,TGTGCCAGCTCACCTCCGTGGGGTGAGACCCAGTACTTC
TRBV19,TRBD1,NA,TRBJ1-5,CASSLQGAHQPQHF,TGTGCCAGTAGTTTACAGGGGGCCCATCAGCCCCAGCATTTT
TRBV30,NA,NA,TRBJ1-1,CAWSIRENTEAFF,TGTGCCTGGAGTATAAGAGAAAACACTGAAGCTTTCTTT
TRBV15,NA,few,TRBJ1-1,CATSRDETGEAFF,TGTGCCACCAGCAGAGATGAAACAGGTGAAGCTTTCTTT
TRBV2,NA,NA,TRBJ1-2,CATPTSRVDGYTF,TGTGCCACCCCCACGAGCAGGGTTGATGGCTACACCTTC
TRBV5-6,NA,NA,TRBJ1-3,CASSSSGASGNTIYF,TGTGCCAGCAGCTCCTCGGGAGCCTCTGGAAACACCATATATTTT
TRBV30,NA,NA,TRBJ1-2,CAWSVEGRLLGYGYTF,TGTGCCTGGAGTGTTGAGGGGAGGCTTTTGGGCTATGGCTACACCTTC
TRBV27,NA,NA,TRBJ1-1,CASSSSNTEAFF,TGTGCCAGCAGTTCGTCGAACACTGAAGCTTTCTTT
TRBV9,NA,NA,TRBJ2-2,CASSAQAINGELFF,TGTGCCAGCAGCGCCCAAGCGATCAACGGGGAGCTGTTTTTT
TRBV19,NA,NA,TRBJ1-1,CASSMVGNTEAFF,TGTGCCAGTAGTATGGTAGGGAACACTGAAGCTTTCTTT
TRBV7-2,TRBD1,NA,TRBJ1-2,CASSTHRGLANYGYTF,TGTGCCAGCAGCACCCACAGGGGGCTTGCGAACTATGGCTACACCTTC
TRBV7-9,TRBD1,NA,TRBJ1-4,CASSPVTGLDEELFF,TGTGCCAGCAGCCCTGTGACAGGGTTGGATGAAGAACTGTTTTTT